The 19 T cell receptor beta chains listed next were all sequenced from one sample in a study of blood T cell repertoires in COVID-19. Using immunoSEQ multiplex PCR, the repertoire was profiled, and TCRdb retains in-frame clones only, with some absent. This table has approximately 240,000 clones, around 90% appearing once. Material for sequencing was PBMCs or T cells enriched from blood (not recorded which). The receptors originated from a woman aged 30 to 39 with acute COVID-19.

This clone appeared a single time. V and J are TRBV5-1 and TRBJ2-2, with D perhaps matching TRBD1 (6 bases). CDR1 is SGHRS and CDR2 is YFSETQ in the germline V gene. The V and J ends lost 0 bases and 3 bases respectively, with 27 bases between them. The CDR3 spans 21 residues. This CDR3 reads CASSLGQGQHSSFRDTGELFF. CDR3 sequence (DNA): TGCGCCAGCAGCTTGGGCCAAGGACAGCATTCATCCTTCAGAGACACCGGGGAGCTGTTTTTT.

This clone was observed once. The V gene is TRBV10-1, the J gene TRBJ2-2, with D possibly TRBD1 on 5 matching bases. Deletions cut 0 bases from V and 1 base from J, with 9 bases between. The V gene's germline CDR1 is WNHNN and CDR2 SYGVQD (reference sequence). The CDR3 spans 16 residues. The DNA for the CDR3 is TGCGCCAGCAGTGAGTCGGGCAGGGAGAACACCGGGGAGCTGTTTTTT. Amino acids: CASSESGRENTGELFF.

This clone came up a few times. This chain joins TRBV19 and TRBJ2-5, with 9 bases aligning to TRBD2. CDR3 size: 15 residues. Unmatched junction bases numbered 8, after V lost 5 bases and J lost 4 bases. Germline values: CDR1 LNHDA, CDR2 SQIVND (reference sequence). Here the CDR3 reads CASSRGGRGGETQYF. CDR3 sequence (DNA): TGTGCCAGTAGTCGAGGCGGGAGGGGCGGAGAGACCCAGTACTTC.

V is TRBV7-9 and J is TRBJ2-3; D call uncertain. This CDR3 is 14 amino acids long. Trimming shortened V by 5 bases and J by 3 bases, and 12 bases separated the two germline ends. Germline CDR1 is SEHNR and CDR2 is FQNEAQ (reference sequence). CDR3 sequence: CASSQDTSTDTQYF. CDR3 nucleotides: TGTGCCAGCAGCCAAGACACCTCTACAGATACGCAGTATTTT.

V gene TRBV7-2 combines with J gene TRBJ1-5; 8 bases line up with TRBD1. Trimming cost V 1 base and J 4 bases; bases outside gene matches: 3. Germline lookup yields CDR1 SGHTA and CDR2 FQGNSA. There are 15 residues in the CDR3. CDR3 in amino acids: CASSLEDRDNQPQHF. DNA of the CDR3: TGTGCCAGCAGCTTAGAGGACAGGGATAATCAGCCCCAGCATTTT.

The chain employs TRBV5-1 and TRBJ2-3; tentatively, D is TRBD2 (6 bases). Germline V gives CDR1 SGHRS, CDR2 YFSETQ. V lost 0 bases and J 2 bases, leaving 10 bases between the germline ends. CDR3 length: 15 residues. This chain's CDR3 is CASSLAPGLTDTQYF. DNA for the CDR3: TGCGCCAGCAGCTTGGCCCCGGGACTCACAGATACGCAGTATTTT.

This chain connects TRBV29-1 to TRBJ2-7, with 7 bases fitting TRBD2. Per germline, CDR1 SQVTM and CDR2 ANQGSEA. Germline trimming cut 7 bases from V and 7 bases from J; bases unmatched to any gene: 10. The CDR3 is 12 residues long. The CDR3 DNA reads as TGCAGCGGACTAGCAGGTACGGGGGAGCAGTACTTC. Amino acids: CSGLAGTGEQYF.

This sequence joins TRBV2 and TRBJ1-5, with 9 bases identical to TRBD1. J gave up 5 bases and V 5 bases, and 4 bases lay outside the gene matches. Germline CDR1 SNHLY, CDR2 FYNNEI. This CDR3 has 14 amino acids. CDR3 protein: CASSSRQGDQPQHF. In nucleotides, the CDR3 is TGTGCCAGCAGTTCACGACAGGGGGATCAGCCCCAGCATTTT.

The V gene is TRBV28, the J gene TRBJ2-5; 8 positions agree with TRBD1. V dropped 5 bases and J dropped 9; count of bases not matched to a gene: 17. CDR1 MDHEN and CDR2 SYDVKM come from the germline V gene. This CDR3 has 16 residues. CDR3 residues: CASSEDREDIGWAQYF. CDR3 DNA: TGTGCCAGCAGTGAGGACAGGGAGGACATAGGGTGGGCCCAGTACTTC.

The rearrangement uses TRBV7-2 and TRBJ1-2, with D possibly TRBD1 on 5 matching bases. V was cut by 5 bases and J by 3 bases, with 7 bases left in between. This CDR3 is 12 amino acids long. CDR1 and CDR2 (germline): SGHTA, FQGNSA. The CDR3 loop reads CASSNRHYGYTF. The CDR3 DNA follows: TGTGCCAGCAGCAACAGGCACTATGGCTACACCTTC.

The rearrangement joins TRBV7-3 to TRBJ2-7, with 14 bases lining up with TRBD2. V gave up 11 bases and J gave up 5 bases; unmatched junction bases: 20. Germline CDR1 is SGHTA and CDR2 is FQGTGA. The CDR3 length is 18 residues. The CDR3 spells CAGYQGPGTSGSIHEQYF. CDR3 nucleotide sequence: TGTGCCGGCTACCAGGGTCCCGGGACTAGCGGGAGCATACACGAGCAGTACTTC.

The chain combines TRBV11-2 with TRBJ1-4; 8 bases map to TRBD1. V gave up 5 bases and J gave up 5 bases; unmatched junction bases: 7. The CDR3 totals 15 residues. In germline, CDR1 is SGHAT, CDR2 FQNNGV. The CDR3 spells CASSPLGTGNEKLFF. Here the CDR3 DNA reads TGTGCCAGCAGCCCACTAGGGACAGGAAATGAAAAACTGTTTTTT. Full variable domain (remainder filled in from reference TRBV11-2 and TRBJ1-4): EAGVAQSPRYKIIEKRQSVAFWCNPISGHATLYWYQQILGQGPKLLIQFQNNGVVDDSQLPKDRFSAERLKGVDSTLKIQPAKLEDSAVYLCASSPLGTGNEKLFFGSGTQLSVL.

This chain connects TRBV28 to TRBJ2-6; D possibly corresponds to TRBD1 (6 bases). CDR3 length: 15 residues. V was clipped by 3 bases and J by 0 bases, with 6 bases between them. The germline gives CDR1 MDHEN, CDR2 SYDVKM. CDR3 DNA sequence: TGTGCCAGCAGTTTGGACAGCTCTGGGGCCAACGTCCTGACTTTC. Its translation is CASSLDSSGANVLTF.

This chain links TRBV19 with TRBJ2-5, with D perhaps matching TRBD2 (6 bases). Trimming took 6 bases from V and 4 from J, leaving 9 bases between them. CDR1 is LNHDA and CDR2 is SQIVND in the germline V gene (reference sequence). This CDR3 comprises 12 residues. Written as DNA, the CDR3 is TGTGCCAGTAGCGGCGGGGCAGAGACCCAGTACTTC. This translates into CASSGGAETQYF.

The gene calls are TRBV24-1 and TRBJ2-5; 7 bases line up with TRBD1. The V gene's germline CDR1 is KGHDR and CDR2 SFDVKD. The trim removed 3 bases at V and 3 bases at J, leaving 3 bases unmatched. The CDR3 covers 14 residues. CDR3 in DNA: TGTGCCACCAGTGATCCAGGGACAGAAGAGACCCAGTACTTC. It codes for CATSDPGTEETQYF.

The chain has TRBV6-5 and TRBJ1-2; TRBD1 agrees at 7 bases. This CDR3 is built from 12 residues. The J segment lost 5 bases and the V segment lost 7 bases, leaving 4 bases of the junction unmatched. The V gene's germline CDR1 is MNHEY and CDR2 SVGAGI. The CDR3 sequence: CASTTGEYGYTF. DNA for the CDR3: TGTGCCAGCACAACAGGGGAGTATGGCTACACCTTC.

The genes are TRBV9 and TRBJ2-5; TRBD2 aligns across 9 bases. Germline CDR1 is SGDLS and CDR2 is YYNGEE. Trimming removed 0 bases from V and 4 bases from J; junction bases left unmatched: 7. This CDR3 spans 16 amino acids. CDR3 loop: CASSVAASGDTETQYF. The CDR3 nucleotides read TGTGCCAGCAGCGTAGCGGCTAGCGGGGATACAGAGACCCAGTACTTC.

This clone has just one count. The rearrangement joins TRBV7-8 to TRBJ1-1, with 10 bases matching TRBD1. From germline, CDR1 is SGHVS and CDR2 FQNEAQ. V shed 9 bases and J 3 bases; nucleotides not matched to a gene: 4. The CDR3 has 13 residues. The CDR3 is CASSGTGDTEAFF. CDR3 sequence (DNA): TGTGCCAGTTCCGGGACAGGGGACACTGAAGCTTTCTTT.

This sequence joins TRBV28 and TRBJ2-5; 7 nucleotides align to TRBD1. The V and J ends lost 3 bases and 5 bases, in that order; junction bases with no gene match: 3. The germline gives CDR1 MDHEN, CDR2 SYDVKM. This CDR3 has 13 residues. This chain's CDR3 is CASSLRGLETQYF. CDR3 DNA: TGTGCCAGCAGTTTGAGGGGGCTGGAGACCCAGTACTTC.